This T cell receptor (beta chain) was profiled in a study of blood T cell repertoires in COVID-19. On the study more broadly: Acute and convalescent COVID-19 samples came from the United States, Italy and Spain.

With V trimmed by 3 bases and J by 3 bases, 11 bases remained unmatched. This CDR3 comprises 16 residues. CDR1 SQVTM and CDR2 ANQGSEA come from the germline V gene. The repertoire was sequenced with immunoSEQ multiplex PCR; TCRdb's copy has only in-frame clones and lacks some. This table has tens of thousands of clones, about 85% appearing once. A few counts support this clone. The receptor comes from a woman between 70 and 85 years old in a cohort sampled during active COVID-19. Sample: peripheral blood. The chain couples TRBV29-1 to TRBJ2-7; 10 positions agree with TRBD1. CDR3 sequence: CSVEGTRDRGSYEQYF. CDR3 nucleotide sequence: TGCAGCGTTGAGGGGACCCGGGACAGGGGTAGCTACGAGCAGTACTTC.